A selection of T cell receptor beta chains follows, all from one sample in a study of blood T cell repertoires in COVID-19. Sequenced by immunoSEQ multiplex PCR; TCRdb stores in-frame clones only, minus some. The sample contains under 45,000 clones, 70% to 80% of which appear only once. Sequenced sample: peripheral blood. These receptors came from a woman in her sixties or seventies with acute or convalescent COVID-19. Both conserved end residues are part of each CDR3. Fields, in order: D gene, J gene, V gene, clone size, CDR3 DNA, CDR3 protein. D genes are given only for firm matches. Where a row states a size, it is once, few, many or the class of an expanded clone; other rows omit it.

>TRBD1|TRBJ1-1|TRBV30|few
TGTGCCTCGTCCGGGACAGAAAAATGGAACACTGAAGCTTTCTTT
CASSGTEKWNTEAFF
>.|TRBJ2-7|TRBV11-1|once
TGTGCCAGCAGCTTGTCCAACGAGCAGTACTTC
CASSLSNEQYF
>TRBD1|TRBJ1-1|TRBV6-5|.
TGTGCCAGCAGCAGGGACAGATTTGAAGCTTTCTTT
CASSRDRFEAFF
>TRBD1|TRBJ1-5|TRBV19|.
TGTGCCAGCCGACAGGGAGTCAATCAGCCCCAGCATTTT
CASRQGVNQPQHF
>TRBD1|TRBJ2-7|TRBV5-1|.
TGCGCCAGCAGCTTCAAGTCCGGGACAGGGGGCTACGAGCAGTACTTC
CASSFKSGTGGYEQYF
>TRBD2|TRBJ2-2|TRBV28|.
TGTGCCAGCAGTTTAGCGACTAGCGGGAGGACCGGGGAGCTGTTTTTT
CASSLATSGRTGELFF
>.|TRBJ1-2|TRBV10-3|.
TGTGCCATCAGGGAAGTGGGGGCCCCGGTTGGCTACACCTTC
CAIREVGAPVGYTF
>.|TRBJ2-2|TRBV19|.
TGTGCCAGTAGTATCAGTGCAGCGAACACCGGGGAGCTGTTTTTT
CASSISAANTGELFF
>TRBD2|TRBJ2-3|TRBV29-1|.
TGCAGCGTTGAATCTAGCGGGAGGGCCCCAGATACGCAGTATTTT
CSVESSGRAPDTQYF
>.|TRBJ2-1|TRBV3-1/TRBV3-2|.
TGTGCCAGCAGCCAAGATCTAGTCAGGGGCCCCTACAATGAGCAGTTCTTC
CASSQDLVRGPYNEQFF
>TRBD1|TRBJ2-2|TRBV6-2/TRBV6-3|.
TGTGCCAGCAGCGGCCGGGACAGGGGGACCGGGGAGCTGTTTTTT
CASSGRDRGTGELFF
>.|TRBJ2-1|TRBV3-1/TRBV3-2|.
TGTGCCAGCAGCCAGTTAGCGGACAATGAGCAGTTCTTC
CASSQLADNEQFF
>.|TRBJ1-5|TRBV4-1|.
TGCGCCAGCAGCCAAGGCGCCCGGGGGAACTATAGCAATCAGCCCCAGCATTTT
CASSQGARGNYSNQPQHF
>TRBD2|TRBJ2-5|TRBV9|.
TGTGCCAGCAGCGTAGCTTCAGAAACTAGCGGATCCCAAGAGACCCAGTACTTC
CASSVASETSGSQETQYF
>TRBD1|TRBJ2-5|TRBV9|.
TGTGCCAGCAGCAAGGACAGGGACGAGACCCAGTACTTC
CASSKDRDETQYF
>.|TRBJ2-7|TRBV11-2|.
TGTGCCAGCAGCCCCATCGAGGCGGCAGGGGTTGTCTACGAGCAGTACTTC
CASSPIEAAGVVYEQYF
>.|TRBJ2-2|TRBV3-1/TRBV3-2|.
TGTGCCAGCAGCCAGGGGCCTGGGGGGGGCACGAACACCGGGGAGCTGTTTTTT
CASSQGPGGGTNTGELFF
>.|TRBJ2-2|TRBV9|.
TGTGCCAGCAGCGTTTCGGCCCGAACGGCGGGCGCGGGCACCGGGGAGCTGTTTTTT
CASSVSARTAGAGTGELFF
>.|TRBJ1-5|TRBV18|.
TGTGCCAGCTCACCAGACAACAATCAGCCCCAGCATTTT
CASSPDNNQPQHF
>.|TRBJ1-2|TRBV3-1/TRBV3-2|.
TGTGCCAGCAGCCAAGATAGCGACTCCTGGTGGGGTGGCTACACCTTC
CASSQDSDSWWGGYTF
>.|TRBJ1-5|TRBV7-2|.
TGTGCCAGCAGCCCCCCGGGAGGAGGGTGGGGAAATCAGCCCCAGCATTTT
CASSPPGGGWGNQPQHF
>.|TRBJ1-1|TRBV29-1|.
TGCAGTGCCAGCGACCAAGTGAACACTGAAGCTTTCTTT
CSASDQVNTEAFF
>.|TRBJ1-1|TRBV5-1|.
TGCGCCAGCAGCTTCACTGCGAACACTGAAGCTTTCTTT
CASSFTANTEAFF
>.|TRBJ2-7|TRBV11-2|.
TGTGCCAGCAGCCATATGGGCCGCTCGCCCTACGAGCAGTACTTC
CASSHMGRSPYEQYF
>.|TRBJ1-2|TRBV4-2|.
TGTGCCAGCAGCCGGGGTCGTGGGGCAGGGTTCTATGGCTACACCTTC
CASSRGRGAGFYGYTF
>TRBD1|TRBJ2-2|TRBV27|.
TGTGCCAGCAGCCGGGACAGGGGCGCCGGGGAGCTGTTTTTT
CASSRDRGAGELFF
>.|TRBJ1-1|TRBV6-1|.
TGTGCCAGCAGTGAAGCGCTTCTCGGGGGGAGTTCCCCTTTCTTT
CASSEALLGGSSPFF
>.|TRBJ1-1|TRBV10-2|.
TGCGCCAGCAGAGGACAGATTAACACTGAAGCTTTCTTT
CASRGQINTEAFF
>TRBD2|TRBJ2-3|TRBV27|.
TGTGCCAGCAGTTTTGTAGCGGGCGCGGCAGATACGCAGTATTTT
CASSFVAGAADTQYF
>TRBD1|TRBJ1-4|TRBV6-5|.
TGTGCCAGCAATGCTGACAGGGCTAATGAAAAACTGTTTTTT
CASNADRANEKLFF
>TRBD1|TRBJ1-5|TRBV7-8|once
TGTGCCAGCAGCCCAAGACAGGGGGCTAGCAATCAGCCCCAGCATTTT
CASSPRQGASNQPQHF
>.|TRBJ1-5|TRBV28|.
TGTGCCAGCAGTTTTAGACAGCCCCAGCATTTT
CASSFRQPQHF
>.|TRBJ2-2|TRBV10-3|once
TGTGCCACCCAGGGGACGACCGGGGAGCTGTTTTTT
CATQGTTGELFF
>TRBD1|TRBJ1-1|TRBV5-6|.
TGTGCCAGCAGTTTAGACAGGGGGCTTCGTGGTTTCTTT
CASSLDRGLRGFF
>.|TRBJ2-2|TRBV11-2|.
TGTGCCAGCAGCTTAGCAGGGGCGAACGGGGAGCTGTTTTTT
CASSLAGANGELFF
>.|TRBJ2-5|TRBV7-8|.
TGTGCCAGCAGCCGCGACCCCGGGGAGACCCAGTACTTC
CASSRDPGETQYF
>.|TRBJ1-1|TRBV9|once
TGTGCCAGCAGCGCAGGTCAGATGAACACTGAAGCTTTCTTT
CASSAGQMNTEAFF
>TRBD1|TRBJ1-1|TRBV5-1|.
TGCGCCAGCAGCTCGGGACAGGGGATGAACACTGAAGCTTTCTTT
CASSSGQGMNTEAFF
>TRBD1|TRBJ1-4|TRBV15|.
TGTGCCACCAGACCCGGGACAGTGGGGGCTAATGAAAAACTGTTTTTT
CATRPGTVGANEKLFF
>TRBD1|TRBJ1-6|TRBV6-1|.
TGTGCCAGCACTGAATGGACAGGGAAGGGATCACCCCTCCACTTT
CASTEWTGKGSPLHF
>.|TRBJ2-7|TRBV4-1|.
TGCGCCAGCAGCCAAGATCGAGGATCTTACTACGAGCAGTACTTC
CASSQDRGSYYEQYF
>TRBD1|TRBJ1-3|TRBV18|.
TGTGCCAGCTCACCCTTCCGGGACAGGGTGTATGGAAACACCATATATTTT
CASSPFRDRVYGNTIYF
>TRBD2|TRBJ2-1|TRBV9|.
TGTGCCAGCAGCGCAAGCGGGGGCTCCTACAATGAGCAGTTCTTC
CASSASGGSYNEQFF
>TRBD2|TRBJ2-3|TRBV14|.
TGTGCCAGCAGCCCACTAGCGGGGAGCATGGATACGCAGTATTTT
CASSPLAGSMDTQYF
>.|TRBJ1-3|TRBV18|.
TGTGCCAGCTCCGCAGGGATTTCTGGAAACACCATATATTTT
CASSAGISGNTIYF
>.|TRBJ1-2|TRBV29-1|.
TGCAGCGTCGCCGAAACCAGGGATAACTATGGCTACACCTTC
CSVAETRDNYGYTF
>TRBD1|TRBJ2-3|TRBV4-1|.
TGCGCCAGCAGCCACCGAAGACAGGGGGGCACAGATACGCAGTATTTT
CASSHRRQGGTDTQYF
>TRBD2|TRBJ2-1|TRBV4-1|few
TGCGCCAGCAGCCACCCCGGGGTCCCCGGGACTAGCGGGAGTATCGCCTACAATGAGCAGTTCTTC
CASSHPGVPGTSGSIAYNEQFF
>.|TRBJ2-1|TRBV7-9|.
TGTGCCAGCAGCCTCTTATTGACAGACTACAATGAGCAGTTCTTC
CASSLLLTDYNEQFF
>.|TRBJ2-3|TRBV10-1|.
TGCGCCAGCAGTACCGCAACTAGCACAGATACGCAGTATTTT
CASSTATSTDTQYF
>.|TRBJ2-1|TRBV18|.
TGTGCCAGCTCACCAGGTACAGGGTACGCCTACAATGAGCAGTTCTTC
CASSPGTGYAYNEQFF
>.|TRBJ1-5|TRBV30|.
TGTGCCTGGGGGTTCTCTAACGGGCCCCAGCATTTT
CAWGFSNGPQHF
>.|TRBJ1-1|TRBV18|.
TGTGCCAGCTCCCCCCCGGGGACTGAAGCTTTCTTT
CASSPPGTEAFF
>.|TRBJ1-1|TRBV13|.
TGTGCCAGCAGCCCAGTCACAGGGAACACTGAAGCTTTCTTT
CASSPVTGNTEAFF
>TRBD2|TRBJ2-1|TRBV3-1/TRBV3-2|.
TGTGCCAGCAGCCCATCCGGGGGGGGACTAGCGGGCCCTGAGAGAGACAATGAGCAGTTCTTC
CASSPSGGGLAGPERDNEQFF